The present T cell receptor (beta chain) was sequenced within a study of blood T cell repertoires in COVID-19. Original processing methods: For nucleated cells, counts were estimated from reference gene primer amplification. The repertoire was sequenced with immunoSEQ multiplex PCR; TCRdb's copy has only in-frame clones and lacks some. That table is the source of V, J and clone size, and D and trimming were worked out from the DNA. The table shows approximately 140,000 clones, with less than 80% occurring only once. Germline CDR1 reads SNHLY; CDR2 reads FYNNEI. The CDR3 runs to 17 residues. J was trimmed by 7 bases and V by 5 bases; bases with no gene match: 13.

Sequenced material: peripheral blood. The chain is built from TRBV2 and TRBJ1-6; TRBD1 agrees at 8 bases. This TCR came from a man aged 60 to 75 with acute or convalescent COVID-19. DNA for the CDR3: TGTGCCAGCAGTTTACGACAGGGGACAGGCAGAAATTCACCCCTCCACTTT. This encodes CASSLRQGTGRNSPLHF.